This T cell receptor (beta chain) was identified during a study of OX40 agonist ivuxolimab in advanced cancers. Study at large: The dose-escalation cohort was approximately 85% male, with a mean age of approximately 62 years, ranging about 20 to 79. Partial responses were recorded for three patients, including one with hepatocellular carcinoma and two with cutaneous melanoma. Overall study findings and caveats: Relative to CD4+, CD8+ T cells held more expanded clones on average. At 0.1 to 3.0 mg/kg, clonal expansion of CD4+ and CD8+ blood T cells had occurred by week 6.

About this clone: Antigen: not known.

From germline, CDR1 is MNHEY and CDR2 SMNVEV (reference sequence). There are 13 residues in the CDR3. The V end was cut by 2 bases, the J end by 2 bases, with 6 bases between. The repertoire was sequenced with immunoSEQ multiplex PCR; TCRdb's copy has only in-frame clones and lacks some. The sample shows approximately 50,000 clones, about 90% of them seen only once. The sequence was obtained from an adult with an advanced solid tumor such as melanoma, head and neck, liver or kidney cancer. The sample in question was CD4+ or CD8+ T cells sorted from blood, obtained in a trial of the OX40 agonist ivuxolimab. J is TRBJ1-2 and V is TRBV27; the D gene is possibly TRBD1 (6 bases). The CDR3 nucleotides are TGTGCCAGCAGTTTAACAGGGAACTATGGCTACACCTTC. Protein product: CASSLTGNYGYTF.